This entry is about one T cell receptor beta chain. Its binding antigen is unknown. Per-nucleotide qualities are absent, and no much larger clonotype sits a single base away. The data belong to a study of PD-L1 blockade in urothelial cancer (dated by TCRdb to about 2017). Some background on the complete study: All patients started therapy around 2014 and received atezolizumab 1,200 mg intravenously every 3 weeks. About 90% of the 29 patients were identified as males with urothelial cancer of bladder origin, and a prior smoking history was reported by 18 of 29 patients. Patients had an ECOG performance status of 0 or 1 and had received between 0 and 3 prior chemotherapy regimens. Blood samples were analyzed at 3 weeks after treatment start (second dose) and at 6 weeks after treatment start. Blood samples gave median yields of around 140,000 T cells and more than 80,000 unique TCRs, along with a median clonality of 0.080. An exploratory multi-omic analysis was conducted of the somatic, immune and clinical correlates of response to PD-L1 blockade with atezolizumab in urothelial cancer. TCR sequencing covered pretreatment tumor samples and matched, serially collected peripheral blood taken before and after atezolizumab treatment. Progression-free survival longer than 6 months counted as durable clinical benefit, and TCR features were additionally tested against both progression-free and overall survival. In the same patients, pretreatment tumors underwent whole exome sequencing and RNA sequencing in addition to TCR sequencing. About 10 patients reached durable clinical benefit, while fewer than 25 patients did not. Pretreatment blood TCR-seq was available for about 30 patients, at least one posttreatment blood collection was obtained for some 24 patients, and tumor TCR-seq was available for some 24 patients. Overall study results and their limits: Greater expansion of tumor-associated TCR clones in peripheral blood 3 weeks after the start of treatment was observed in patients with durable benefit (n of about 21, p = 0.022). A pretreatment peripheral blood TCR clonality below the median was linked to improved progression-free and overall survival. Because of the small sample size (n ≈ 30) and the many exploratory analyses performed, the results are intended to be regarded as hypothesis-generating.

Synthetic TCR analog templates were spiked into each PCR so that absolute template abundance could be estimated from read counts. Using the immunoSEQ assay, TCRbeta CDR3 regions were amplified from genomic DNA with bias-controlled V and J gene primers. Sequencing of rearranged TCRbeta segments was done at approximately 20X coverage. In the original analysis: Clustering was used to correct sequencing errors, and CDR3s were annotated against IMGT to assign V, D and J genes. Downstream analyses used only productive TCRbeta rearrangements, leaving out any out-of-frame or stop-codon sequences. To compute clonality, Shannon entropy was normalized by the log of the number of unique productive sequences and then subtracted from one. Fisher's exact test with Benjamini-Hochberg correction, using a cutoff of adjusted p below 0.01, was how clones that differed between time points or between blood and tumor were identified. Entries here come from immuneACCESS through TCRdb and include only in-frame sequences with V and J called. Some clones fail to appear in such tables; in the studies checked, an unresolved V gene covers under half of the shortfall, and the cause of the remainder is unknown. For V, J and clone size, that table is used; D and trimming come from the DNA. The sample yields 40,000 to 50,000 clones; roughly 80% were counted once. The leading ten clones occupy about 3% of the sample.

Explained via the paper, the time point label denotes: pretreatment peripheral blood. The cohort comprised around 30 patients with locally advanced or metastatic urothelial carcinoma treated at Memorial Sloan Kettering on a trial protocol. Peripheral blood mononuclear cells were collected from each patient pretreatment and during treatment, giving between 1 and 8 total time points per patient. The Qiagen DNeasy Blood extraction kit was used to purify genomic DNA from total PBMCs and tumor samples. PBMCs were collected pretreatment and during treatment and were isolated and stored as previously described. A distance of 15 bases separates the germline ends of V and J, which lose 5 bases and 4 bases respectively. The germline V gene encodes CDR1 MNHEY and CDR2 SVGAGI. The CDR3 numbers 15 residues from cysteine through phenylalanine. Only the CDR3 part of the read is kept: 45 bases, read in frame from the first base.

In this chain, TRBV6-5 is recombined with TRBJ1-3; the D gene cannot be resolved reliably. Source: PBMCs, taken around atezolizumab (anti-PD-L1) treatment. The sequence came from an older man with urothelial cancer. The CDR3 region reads CASSLSGSRGNTIYF. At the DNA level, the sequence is TGTGCCAGCAGTCTGTCGGGGTCGAGGGGAAACACCATATATTTT.